Presented here are 30 T cell receptor beta chains from one specimen sequenced in a study of PD-L1 blockade in urothelial cancer. Sequencing used immunoSEQ multiplex PCR; TCRdb keeps in-frame clones, though not all of them. The top ten clones hold over 12% of a sample with more than 40,000 clones, 85% to 90% of them seen once. The material sequenced was PBMCs, taken around atezolizumab (anti-PD-L1) treatment. The receptors here all came from a woman between 55 and 75 years old with urothelial cancer.

This chain uses TRBV7-8 with TRBJ2-3; unclear D gene. With 2 bases removed from V and 1 base from J, the gap between germline ends came to 4 bases. Germline loops: CDR1 SGHVS, CDR2 FQNEAQ. The CDR3 spans 13 residues. The CDR3 DNA reads as TGTGCCAGCAGCTTACTCCGCACAGATACGCAGTATTTT. This gives the protein CASSLLRTDTQYF.

V and J are TRBV29-1 and TRBJ1-2; TRBD1 agrees at 7 bases. Germline V lookup: CDR1 SQVTM, CDR2 ANQGSEA. J gave up 1 base and V 5 bases, and 10 bases lay outside the gene matches. CDR3 size: 15 residues. The CDR3 is CSVIGGDSFNYGYTF. The CDR3, as DNA: TGCAGCGTTATTGGTGGGGACAGCTTTAACTATGGCTACACCTTC.

J is TRBJ1-5 and V is TRBV7-8, with 7 positions matching TRBD1. The CDR3 totals 15 residues. J was trimmed by 6 bases and V by 1 base; bases with no gene match: 6. Germline CDR1 SGHVS, CDR2 FQNEAQ. In nucleotides, the CDR3 is TGTGCCAGCAGCTTAGGACAGGGTGGGGGTCAGCCCCAGCATTTT. Amino acids: CASSLGQGGGQPQHF.

The genes are TRBV7-8 and TRBJ2-7, with D possibly matching TRBD1 (6 bases). V lost 5 bases, J lost 3 bases, and 17 bases lay in between. Per germline, CDR1 SGHVS and CDR2 FQNEAQ. The CDR3 has 15 amino acids. The CDR3: CASSGRRTVFYEQYF. The CDR3 DNA is TGTGCCAGCAGCGGCCGACGGACAGTATTCTACGAGCAGTACTTC.

V is TRBV9 and J is TRBJ2-1; TRBD2 aligns across 7 bases. This CDR3 has 16 amino acids. J lost 7 bases, V lost 0 bases, and 10 bases had no gene match. The germline gives CDR1 SGDLS, CDR2 YYNGEE. The CDR3 region has the DNA TGTGCCAGCAGCGTAGACCCGCGGGGGAAGAATAATGAGCAGTTCTTC. It translates to CASSVDPRGKNNEQFF. The full variable domain, with the rest looked up from reference TRBV9 and TRBJ2-1, is DSGVTQTPKHLITATGQRVTLRCSPRSGDLSVYWYQQSLDQGLQFLIQYYNGEERAKGNILERFSAQQFPDLHSELNLSSLELGDSALYFCASSVDPRGKNNEQFFGPGTRLTVL.

The chain recombines TRBV28 with TRBJ1-5; 7 positions agree with TRBD1. The CDR3 covers 15 residues. CDR1 and CDR2 from the germline V gene are MDHEN and SYDVKM. The V gene end was trimmed by 10 bases and the J gene end by 4 bases; junction bases not matched to a gene: 13. CDR3 amino acids: CAIGRTGQRNQPQHF. The CDR3, as DNA: TGTGCCATCGGTAGAACGGGACAGCGTAATCAGCCCCAGCATTTT.

J is TRBJ1-6 and V is TRBV7-9, with D possibly being TRBD1 (6 bases). Germline-derived CDR1 and CDR2 are SEHNR and FQNEAQ (reference sequence). CDR3 length: 15 residues. The V and J ends lost 3 bases and 3 bases respectively, with 9 bases between them. CDR3 region: CASSFSQGYNSPLHF. CDR3 nucleotide sequence: TGTGCCAGCAGCTTCTCACAGGGCTATAATTCACCCCTCCACTTT.

The chain couples TRBV6-5 to TRBJ2-7; 14 bases are shared with TRBD2. V lost 6 bases to trimming and J lost 2 bases; unmatched junction nucleotides: 3. Germline CDR1 reads MNHEY; CDR2 reads SVGAGI. There are 15 residues in the CDR3. The CDR3 DNA reads TGTGCCAGCAGGATGGGACTAGCGGGGGCCTACGAGCAGTACTTC. It encodes CASRMGLAGAYEQYF.

V gene TRBV7-6 combines with J gene TRBJ2-7, with D possibly TRBD1 on 6 matching bases. This CDR3 spans 15 amino acids. Germline V gives CDR1 SGHVS, CDR2 FNYEAQ. The V end lost 1 base, the J end lost 4 bases, and 14 bases lay between the germline ends. The CDR3 sequence is CASSLEQGKRYEQYF. The CDR3 coding sequence is TGTGCCAGCAGCTTAGAACAGGGTAAGAGGTACGAGCAGTACTTC.

This chain joins TRBV10-2 and TRBJ2-6; D unresolved. V was cut by 3 bases and J by 0 bases, with 6 bases left in between. This CDR3 is built from 15 residues. Germline loops: CDR1 WSHSY, CDR2 SAAADI. CDR3 loop: CASSDPISGANVLTF. The DNA for the CDR3 is TGCGCCAGCAGTGACCCCATCTCTGGGGCCAACGTCCTGACTTTC.

The chain couples TRBV5-4 to TRBJ2-7, with 8 bases matching TRBD1. The CDR3 covers 15 residues. The germline gives CDR1 SGHNT, CDR2 YYREEE (reference sequence). V lost 1 base to trimming and J lost 4 bases; unmatched junction nucleotides: 7. The CDR3 region has the DNA TGTGCCAGCAGCTTGACAGGGGGGATTCGTTACGAGCAGTACTTC. As protein: CASSLTGGIRYEQYF.

This chain links TRBV2 with TRBJ2-7, with D possibly being TRBD2 (5 bases). The CDR3 loop spans 14 amino acids. With 4 bases removed from V and 3 bases from J, the gap between germline ends came to 13 bases. CDR1 is SNHLY, CDR2 FYNNEI, per germline. The CDR3 nucleotides are TGTGCCAGCAGTGCCCGCGGGCAGAGCTACGAGCAGTACTTC. As protein: CASSARGQSYEQYF.

This clone was counted a few times. The DNA of the CDR3 is TGTGCCAGCAGCCTCGACGGCAGGGCCCGGAATTCACCCCTCCACTTT. Protein product: CASSLDGRARNSPLHF. The rearrangement uses TRBV9 and TRBJ1-6; D is perhaps TRBD1 (5 bases). The CDR3 has 16 amino acids. Trimming took off 4 bases at V and 7 bases at J, with 18 bases between the two ends. Germline CDR1 and CDR2: SGDLS and YYNGEE.

V is TRBV7-9 and J is TRBJ2-7; TRBD1 matches at 10 bases. Germline V gives CDR1 SEHNR, CDR2 FQNEAQ (reference sequence). V lost 5 bases to trimming and J lost 1 base; unmatched junction nucleotides: 8. The CDR3 covers 16 residues. CDR3 sequence (DNA): TGTGCCAGCAGCGCCCCGGGACAGGGGCCTTCCTACGAGCAGTACTTC. Residues: CASSAPGQGPSYEQYF. Variable domain in full (rest from reference TRBV7-9 and TRBJ2-7): DTGVSQNPRHKITKRGQNVTFRCDPISEHNRLYWYRQTLGQGPEFLTYFQNEAQLEKSRLLSDRFSAERPKGSFSTLEIQRTEQGDSAMYLCASSAPGQGPSYEQYFGPGTRLTVT.

The table lists this clone with a few counts. The chain uses TRBV2 and TRBJ1-5; 9 positions match TRBD1. The CDR3 has 15 residues. Germline trimming cut 5 bases from V and 2 bases from J; bases unmatched to any gene: 4. Germline V gives CDR1 SNHLY, CDR2 FYNNEI. In nucleotides, the CDR3 is TGTGCCAGCAGTACGGACAGGGGAGGCAATCAGCCCCAGCATTTT. It translates to CASSTDRGGNQPQHF.

The chain carries TRBV18 and TRBJ2-6; no firm D call. The germline V and J ends were trimmed by 4 bases and 0 bases, with 7 bases remaining between them. Looked up from germline, CDR1 is KGHSH and CDR2 is LQKENI. The CDR3 sequence is 15 residues long. DNA of the CDR3: TGTGCCAGCTCACACAAACCCTCTGGGGCCAACGTCCTGACTTTC. Protein product: CASSHKPSGANVLTF.

The chain uses TRBV4-3 and TRBJ2-7, with 8 positions matching TRBD1. Losses at the gene ends were 0 bases for V and 2 bases for J; bases not matched to a gene: 6. The CDR3 contains 16 residues. CDR1 LGHNA and CDR2 YSLEER come from the germline V gene. The CDR3 region has the DNA TGCGCCAGCAGCCAAGATTCGGGACAGGCTACCTACGAGCAGTACTTC. Translation gives CASSQDSGQATYEQYF.

The chain has TRBV2 and TRBJ1-2; D is unclear. The germline V and J ends were trimmed by 5 bases and 2 bases, with 9 bases remaining between them. The CDR3 is 13 residues long. Germline CDR1 SNHLY, CDR2 FYNNEI. The CDR3 nucleotides are TGTGCCAGCAGTCTTACAGCAAACTATGGCTACACCTTC. Translating gives CASSLTANYGYTF.

V usage is TRBV28 and J usage is TRBJ1-5; D might be TRBD1 (6 bases). The germline CDR1 and CDR2 sequences are MDHEN and SYDVKM. The CDR3 runs to 16 residues. Trimming left V 1 base short and J 6 bases short, with 16 bases between. CDR3 in DNA: TGTGCCAGCAGTTTATCGGCGGGGGCGGTTAGTCAGCCCCAGCATTTT. It yields the protein CASSLSAGAVSQPQHF.

The chain couples TRBV7-9 to TRBJ1-1; D is possibly TRBD1 (5 bases). This CDR3 spans 14 amino acids. Trimming stripped 3 bases from V and 7 bases from J, with 15 bases between. Germline assignment: CDR1 SEHNR and CDR2 FQNEAQ (reference sequence). The CDR3 reads CASSFAAGGNEAFF. In nucleotides, the CDR3 is TGTGCCAGCAGCTTTGCGGCGGGGGGGAATGAAGCTTTCTTT.

The chain employs TRBV7-9 and TRBJ2-3, with D unclear. CDR1 is SEHNR and CDR2 is FQNEAQ in the germline V gene (reference sequence). The CDR3 extends over 11 amino acids. The ends were cut back, 7 bases at V and 4 bases at J, with 6 bases in the middle. The CDR3 loop is CASTLADTQYF. The CDR3 nucleotides are TGTGCCAGCACCCTAGCAGATACGCAGTATTTT.

The chain uses TRBV15 and TRBJ2-2; D is unclear. This CDR3 comprises 13 residues. CDR1 is LNHNV and CDR2 is YYDKDF in the germline V gene (reference sequence). The V and J ends lost 5 bases and 4 bases respectively, with 8 bases between them. As DNA, the CDR3 is TGTGCCACCAGCGACATGCCCACCGGGGAGCTGTTTTTT. It translates to CATSDMPTGELFF.

V and J are TRBV4-3 and TRBJ2-1; TRBD2 agrees at 13 bases. Trimming cost V 0 bases and J 5 bases; bases outside gene matches: 4. From germline, CDR1 is LGHNA and CDR2 YSLEER. CDR3 length: 17 residues. CDR3 sequence reads: CASSQDTGTSGDNEQFF. As DNA, the CDR3 is TGCGCCAGCAGCCAAGATACCGGGACTAGCGGGGACAATGAGCAGTTCTTC.

V is TRBV6-6 and J is TRBJ2-5, with 10 bases identical to TRBD2. The CDR3 has 16 residues. Looked up from germline, CDR1 is MNHNY and CDR2 is SVGAGI (reference sequence). J gave up 4 bases and V 2 bases, and 7 bases lay outside the gene matches. CDR3 DNA: TGTGCCAGCAGTTACACCGCTAGCGGGAGTGGAGAGACCCAGTACTTC. Protein product: CASSYTASGSGETQYF.

This clone occurred once. The rearrangement uses TRBV5-1 and TRBJ2-7; the D gene is possibly TRBD1 (5 bases). CDR1 and CDR2 (germline): SGHRS, YFSETQ. V dropped 5 bases and J dropped 3 bases, with 12 bases sitting between them. The CDR3 has 13 amino acids. This chain's CDR3 is CASRPGMDYEQYF. CDR3 coding DNA: TGCGCCAGCAGACCAGGGATGGACTACGAGCAGTACTTC.

The chain couples TRBV6-1 to TRBJ2-7; 11 positions match TRBD1. There are 14 residues in the CDR3. CDR1 and CDR2 (germline): MNHNS, SASEGT. J was trimmed by 2 bases and V by 5 bases; bases with no gene match: 2. CDR3 sequence (DNA): TGTGCCAGCAGTTTGGGACAGGGGGCCTACGAGCAGTACTTC. Translation gives CASSLGQGAYEQYF.

The gene calls are TRBV10-3 and TRBJ2-2; 10 bases agree with TRBD2. This CDR3 region has 17 residues. V dropped 3 bases and J dropped 4; count of bases not matched to a gene: 8. CDR1 and CDR2 from the germline V gene are ENHRY and SYGVKD. DNA for the CDR3: TGTGCCATCAGTGAACGAGCGGGAGGGCCGGGCACCGGGGAGCTGTTTTTT. Translating it yields CAISERAGGPGTGELFF.

The V and J genes are TRBV18 and TRBJ2-5, with TRBD1 matching over 10 bases. Germline-derived CDR1 and CDR2 are KGHSH and LQKENI. The V segment lost 2 bases and the J segment 2 bases; nucleotides outside the gene matches: 2. CDR3 length: 15 amino acids. Here the CDR3 DNA reads TGTGCCAGCTCACCATTGGGACAGGGGCAAGAGACCCAGTACTTC. Translating gives CASSPLGQGQETQYF.

V usage is TRBV28 and J usage is TRBJ2-7, with 7 positions matching TRBD1. Germline CDR1 is MDHEN and CDR2 is SYDVKM. With 7 bases clipped from V and 2 bases from J, the junction kept 11 bases outside the gene matches. This CDR3 region has 15 residues. The CDR3 DNA reads as TGTGCCAGCACCGAGCGCCGGGACAGAGCCTACGAGCAGTACTTC. Translating gives CASTERRDRAYEQYF.

The J gene is TRBJ1-6, the V gene TRBV19, with 7 bases that match TRBD1. Germline V gene sequence: CDR1 LNHDA, CDR2 SQIVND (reference sequence). The trim removed 4 bases at V and 10 bases at J, leaving 7 bases unmatched. CDR3 length equals 14 residues. As DNA, the CDR3 is TGTGCCAGTAGTACATACAGGGGACGGTCACCCCTCCACTTT. Protein sequence: CASSTYRGRSPLHF. Using reference TRBV19 and TRBJ1-6 for the parts outside the CDR3, the full variable domain is DGGITQSPKYLFRKEGQNVTLSCEQNLNHDAMYWYRQDPGQGLRLIYYSQIVNDFQKGDIAEGYSVSREKKESFPLTVTSAQKNPTAFYLCASSTYRGRSPLHFGNGTRLTVT.